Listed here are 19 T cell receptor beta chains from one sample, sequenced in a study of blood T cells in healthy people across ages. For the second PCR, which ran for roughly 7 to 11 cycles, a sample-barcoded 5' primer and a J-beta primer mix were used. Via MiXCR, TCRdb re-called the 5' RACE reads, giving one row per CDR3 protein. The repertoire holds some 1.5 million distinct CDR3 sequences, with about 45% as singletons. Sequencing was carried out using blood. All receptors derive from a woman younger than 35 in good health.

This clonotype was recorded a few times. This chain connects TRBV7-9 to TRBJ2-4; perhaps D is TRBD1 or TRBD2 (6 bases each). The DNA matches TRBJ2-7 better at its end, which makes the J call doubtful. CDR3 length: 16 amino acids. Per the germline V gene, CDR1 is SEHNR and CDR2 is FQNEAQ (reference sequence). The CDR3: CASSLDREAPTYEQYF. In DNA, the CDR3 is TGTGCCAGCAGCTTAGACAGGGAGGCCCCAACCTACGAGCAGTACTTC.

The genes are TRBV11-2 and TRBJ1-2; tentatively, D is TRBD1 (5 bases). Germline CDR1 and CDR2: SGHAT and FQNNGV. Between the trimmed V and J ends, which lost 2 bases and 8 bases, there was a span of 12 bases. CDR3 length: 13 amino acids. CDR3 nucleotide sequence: TGTGCCAGCAGCTTATGGGGGGACGAGGGCTACACCTTC. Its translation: CASSLWGDEGYTF.

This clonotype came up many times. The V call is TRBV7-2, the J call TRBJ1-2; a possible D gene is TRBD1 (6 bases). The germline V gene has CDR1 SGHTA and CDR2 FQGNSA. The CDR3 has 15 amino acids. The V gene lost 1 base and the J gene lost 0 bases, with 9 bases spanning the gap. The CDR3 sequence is CASSLGGAANYGYTF. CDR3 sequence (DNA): TGTGCCAGCAGCTTAGGGGGGGCGGCTAACTATGGCTACACCTTC. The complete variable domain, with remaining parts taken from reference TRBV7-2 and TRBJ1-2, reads GAGVSQSPSNKVTEKGKDVELRCDPISGHTALYWYRQSLGQGLEFLIYFQGNSAPDKSGLPSDRFSAERTGGSVSTLTIQRTQQEDSAVYLCASSLGGAANYGYTFGSGTRLTVV.

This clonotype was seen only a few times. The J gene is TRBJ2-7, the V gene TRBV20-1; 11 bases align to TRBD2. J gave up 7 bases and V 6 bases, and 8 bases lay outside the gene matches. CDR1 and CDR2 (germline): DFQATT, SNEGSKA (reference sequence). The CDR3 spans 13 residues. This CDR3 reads CSATLGLAEEQYF. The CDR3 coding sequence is TGCAGTGCCACCCTGGGACTAGCGGAGGAGCAGTACTTC.

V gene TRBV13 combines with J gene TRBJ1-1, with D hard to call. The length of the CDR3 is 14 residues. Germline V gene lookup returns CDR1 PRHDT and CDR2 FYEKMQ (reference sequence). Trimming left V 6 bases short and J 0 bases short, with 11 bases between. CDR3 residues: CASRLKGVNTEAFF. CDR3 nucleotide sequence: TGTGCCAGCAGGCTGAAAGGAGTGAACACTGAAGCTTTCTTT.

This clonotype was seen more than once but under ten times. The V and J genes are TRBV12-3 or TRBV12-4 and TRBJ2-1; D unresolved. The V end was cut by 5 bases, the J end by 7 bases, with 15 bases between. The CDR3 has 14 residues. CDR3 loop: CASSHSHHLNEQFF. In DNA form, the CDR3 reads TGTGCCAGCAGTCACAGCCATCATCTTAATGAGCAGTTCTTC.

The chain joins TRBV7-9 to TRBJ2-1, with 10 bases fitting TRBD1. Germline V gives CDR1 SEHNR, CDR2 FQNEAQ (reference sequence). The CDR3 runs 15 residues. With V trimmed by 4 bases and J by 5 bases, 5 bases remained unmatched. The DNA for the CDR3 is TGTGCCAGCAGCTCCGGACAGGGGGAAGACAATGAGCAGTTCTTC. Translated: CASSSGQGEDNEQFF.

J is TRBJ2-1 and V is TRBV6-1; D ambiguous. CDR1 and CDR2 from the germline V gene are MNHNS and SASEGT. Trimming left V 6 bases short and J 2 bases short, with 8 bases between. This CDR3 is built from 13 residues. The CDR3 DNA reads TGTGCCAGCAGGCCAGCGCCCTACAATGAGCAGTTCTTC. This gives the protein CASRPAPYNEQFF.

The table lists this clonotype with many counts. CDR3 sequence (DNA): TGCGCCAGCCGTGAACAGGGGTTGCTTAACACTGAAGCTTTCTTT. It yields the protein CASREQGLLNTEAFF. V gene TRBV5-1 combines with J gene TRBJ1-1; 7 bases line up with TRBD1. This CDR3 comprises 15 residues. The V gene's germline CDR1 is SGHRS and CDR2 YFSETQ. Germline trimming cut 7 bases from V and 2 bases from J; bases unmatched to any gene: 11.

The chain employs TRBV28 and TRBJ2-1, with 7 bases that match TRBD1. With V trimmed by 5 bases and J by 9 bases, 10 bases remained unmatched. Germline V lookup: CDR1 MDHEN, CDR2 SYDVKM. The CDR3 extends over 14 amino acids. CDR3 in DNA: TGTGCCAGCAGTCTCCGGGACAGCCCTCGTGAGCAGTTCTTC. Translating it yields CASSLRDSPREQFF.

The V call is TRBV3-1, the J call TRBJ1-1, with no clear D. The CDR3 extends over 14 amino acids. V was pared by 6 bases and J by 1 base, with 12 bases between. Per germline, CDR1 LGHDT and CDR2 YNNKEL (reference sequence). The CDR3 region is CASSERTTNTEAFF. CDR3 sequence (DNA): TGTGCCAGCAGTGAACGGACCACGAACACTGAAGCTTTCTTT.

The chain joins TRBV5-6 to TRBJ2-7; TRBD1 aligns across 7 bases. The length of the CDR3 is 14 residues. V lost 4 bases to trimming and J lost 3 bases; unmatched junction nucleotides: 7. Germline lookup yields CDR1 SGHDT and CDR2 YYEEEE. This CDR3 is CASSKGQNFYEQYF. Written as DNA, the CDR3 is TGTGCCAGCAGCAAGGGACAGAACTTCTACGAGCAGTACTTC.

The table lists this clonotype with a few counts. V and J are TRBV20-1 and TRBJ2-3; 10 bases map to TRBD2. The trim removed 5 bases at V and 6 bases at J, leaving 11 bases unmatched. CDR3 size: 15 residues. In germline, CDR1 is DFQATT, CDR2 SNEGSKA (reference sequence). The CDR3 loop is CSAVRLAGVTDTQYF. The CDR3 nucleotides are TGCAGTGCTGTAAGGCTAGCGGGAGTTACCGATACGCAGTATTTT.

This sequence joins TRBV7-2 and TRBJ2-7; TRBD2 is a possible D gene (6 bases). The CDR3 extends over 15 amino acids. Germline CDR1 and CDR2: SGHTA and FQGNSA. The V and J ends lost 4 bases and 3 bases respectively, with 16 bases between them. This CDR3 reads CASSYGTGVFYEQYF. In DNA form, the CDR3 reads TGTGCCAGCAGCTATGGCACGGGAGTCTTCTACGAGCAGTACTTC.

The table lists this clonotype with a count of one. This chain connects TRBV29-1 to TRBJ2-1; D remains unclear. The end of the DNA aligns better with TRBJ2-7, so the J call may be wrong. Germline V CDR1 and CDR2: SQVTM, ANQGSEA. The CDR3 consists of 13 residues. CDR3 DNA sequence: TGCAGCGTTGATAGTTCCACCTACAATGAGCAGTACTTC. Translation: CSVDSSTYNEQYF.

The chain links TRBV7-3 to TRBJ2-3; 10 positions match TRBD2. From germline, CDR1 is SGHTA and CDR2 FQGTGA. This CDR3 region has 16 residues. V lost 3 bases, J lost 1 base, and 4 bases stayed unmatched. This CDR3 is CASSFGGTSGTDTQYF. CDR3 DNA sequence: TGTGCCAGCAGCTTTGGCGGGACTAGCGGCACAGATACGCAGTATTTT.

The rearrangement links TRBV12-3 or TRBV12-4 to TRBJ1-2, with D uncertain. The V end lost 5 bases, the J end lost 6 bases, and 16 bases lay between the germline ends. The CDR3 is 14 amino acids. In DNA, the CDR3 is TGTGCCAGCAGTGGCCAGGCCGGCGGCCATGGCTACACCTTC. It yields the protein CASSGQAGGHGYTF.

The CDR3 DNA follows: TGTGCCAGCACCCCCAGAGGTGAAGGGAACAATGAGCAGTTCTTC. Encoded protein: CASTPRGEGNNEQFF. V is TRBV6-1 and J is TRBJ2-1, with D unclear. V was trimmed by 7 bases and J by 5 bases, leaving 18 bases between them. The CDR3 consists of 15 residues. Germline CDR1 reads MNHNS; CDR2 reads SASEGT.

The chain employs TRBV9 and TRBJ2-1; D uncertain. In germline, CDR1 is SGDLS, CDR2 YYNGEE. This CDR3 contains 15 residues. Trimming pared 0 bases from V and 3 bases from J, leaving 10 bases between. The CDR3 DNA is TGTGCCAGCAGCGTAGGAGTGGGCCACTACAATGAGCAGTTCTTC. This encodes CASSVGVGHYNEQFF.